Each of the 2 T cell receptor beta chains below was sequenced from the same sample in a study of shared clonotypes between healthy human individuals. Sequencing was performed with immunoSEQ multiplex PCR; in TCRdb, only in-frame clones are kept and a portion is missing. Altogether about 2.3 million clones are present, over 85% being singletons, with the ten largest covering under 0.45%. The sample comprised naive CD4+ T cells from PBMCs. Subset specified: CD45RA+ positively selected. The receptors stem from a man in his late teens or twenties in good health. Some clones in this sample may be carry-over from other donors' samples.

The V and J genes are TRBV7-2 and TRBJ2-1; D tentatively reads TRBD1 or TRBD2 (6 bases each). This CDR3 spans 17 amino acids. Deletions cut 9 bases from V and 8 bases from J, with 29 bases between. CDR1 and CDR2 (germline): SGHTA, FQGNSA. The CDR3 sequence is CASRGAGRPRNNDEQFF. The CDR3 DNA is TGTGCCAGTAGGGGGGCGGGTCGCCCAAGAAACAACGATGAGCAGTTCTTC.

The CDR3, as DNA: TGTGCCAGCAGCATCGGACAGTACTCCTACGAGCAGTACTTC. Encoded protein: CASSIGQYSYEQYF. V and J are TRBV28 and TRBJ2-7, with a weak D call TRBD1 (6 bases). Germline values: CDR1 MDHEN, CDR2 SYDVKM. The V and J ends lost 6 bases and 0 bases respectively, with 12 bases between them. The CDR3 covers 14 residues.